Described below is a single T cell receptor beta chain sequence and its context. V lost 1 base and J lost 0, with 16 bases in between. The CDR3 has 18 residues. Germline V lookup: CDR1 SGHVS, CDR2 FNYEAQ. The tumor samples were collected prior to definitive surgery or chemotherapy. The method was immunoSEQ multiplex PCR; TCRdb's version includes in-frame clones alone and lacks a portion of them. The sample contains approximately 15,000 clones, under 85% of which appear only once. The data originate from a study of high-grade serous ovarian cancer treatment subgroups. This rearrangement joins TRBV7-6 to TRBJ2-1, with unresolved D. Specimen: tumor tissue. This TCR came from a human donor with high-grade serous ovarian cancer. CDR3 residues: CASSLELGYTLSYNEQFF. The DNA of the CDR3 is TGTGCCAGCAGCTTAGAATTAGGTTACACTCTCTCCTACAATGAGCAGTTCTTC.